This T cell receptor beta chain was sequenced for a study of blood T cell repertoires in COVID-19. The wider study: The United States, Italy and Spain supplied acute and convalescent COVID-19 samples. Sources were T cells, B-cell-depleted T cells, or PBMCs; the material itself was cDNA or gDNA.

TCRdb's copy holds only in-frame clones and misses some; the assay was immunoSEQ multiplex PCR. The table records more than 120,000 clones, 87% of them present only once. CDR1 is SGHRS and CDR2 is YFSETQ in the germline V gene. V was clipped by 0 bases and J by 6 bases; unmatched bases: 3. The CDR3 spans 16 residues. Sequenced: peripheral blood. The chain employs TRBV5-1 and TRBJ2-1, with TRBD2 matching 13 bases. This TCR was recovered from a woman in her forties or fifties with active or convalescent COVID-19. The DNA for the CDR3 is TGCGCCAGCAGCTTGGGGGGACTAGCGGGGCTCAATGAGCAGTTCTTC. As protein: CASSLGGLAGLNEQFF.